The rows below give T cell receptor beta chains drawn from one sample of a study of blood T cell repertoires in COVID-19. Generated by immunoSEQ multiplex PCR, the TCRdb table keeps only in-frame clones and is missing some. The table has 220,000 or so clones, about 91% seen once. Sequenced material: PBMCs or T cells enriched from blood (not recorded which). The origin of the receptors is a woman aged 50 to 60 with acute COVID-19. CDR3s include the opening cysteine and the closing phenylalanine or tryptophan. The order of the fields is CDR3 protein, CDR3 DNA, clone size, J gene, D gene, V gene. The D gene is left open where the match is weak. Size is stated for part of the rows, as once, few or many counts, or as a class when the clone is expanded.

CDR3aa: CASKVGGRGNQPQHF; CDR3nt: TGTGCCAGTAAAGTAGGGGGGAGGGGTAATCAGCCCCAGCATTTT; abundance: -; j_gene: TRBJ1-5; d_gene: -; v_gene: TRBV19
CDR3aa: CASSLQDYNSPLHF; CDR3nt: TGTGCCAGCAGCTTACAGGACTATAATTCACCCCTCCACTTT; abundance: -; j_gene: TRBJ1-6; d_gene: -; v_gene: TRBV13
CDR3aa: CASSTVAVNEQFF; CDR3nt: TGTGCCAGCAGCACTGTAGCGGTCAATGAGCAGTTCTTC; abundance: -; j_gene: TRBJ2-1; d_gene: -; v_gene: TRBV7-3
CDR3aa: CAVRQGAGSYEQYF; CDR3nt: TGTGCCGTAAGGCAAGGAGCGGGGTCCTACGAGCAGTACTTC; abundance: -; j_gene: TRBJ2-7; d_gene: TRBD2; v_gene: TRBV30
CDR3aa: CASGQLAGAGNEQFF; CDR3nt: TGTGCCAGCGGCCAACTAGCGGGAGCTGGGAATGAGCAGTTCTTC; abundance: -; j_gene: TRBJ2-1; d_gene: TRBD2; v_gene: TRBV25-1
CDR3aa: CATSSGRSVNYGYTF; CDR3nt: TGTGCCACCAGCAGTGGGAGAAGCGTTAACTATGGCTACACCTTC; abundance: -; j_gene: TRBJ1-2; d_gene: -; v_gene: TRBV15
CDR3aa: CASSQESGQGSSGANVLTF; CDR3nt: TGCGCCAGCAGCCAAGAATCGGGACAGGGCTCCTCTGGGGCCAACGTCCTGACTTTC; abundance: -; j_gene: TRBJ2-6; d_gene: TRBD1; v_gene: TRBV4-1
CDR3aa: CASSPLGGKESFF; CDR3nt: TGCGCCAGCAGCCCCCTTGGGGGGAAGGAGTCTTTCTTT; abundance: -; j_gene: TRBJ1-1; d_gene: -; v_gene: TRBV5-1
CDR3aa: CAISLTGSTDTQYF; CDR3nt: TGTGCCATCAGCTTAACAGGGAGCACAGATACGCAGTATTTT; abundance: -; j_gene: TRBJ2-3; d_gene: -; v_gene: TRBV10-3
CDR3aa: CASSRGGYGYTF; CDR3nt: TGTGCCAGCAGTAGGGGCGGCTATGGCTACACCTTC; abundance: -; j_gene: TRBJ1-2; d_gene: -; v_gene: TRBV28
CDR3aa: CASSLGQRNEAFF; CDR3nt: TGTGCCAGCAGCTTAGGACAGAGAAATGAAGCTTTCTTT; abundance: -; j_gene: TRBJ1-1; d_gene: -; v_gene: TRBV7-8
CDR3aa: CASSSRQGALEAFF; CDR3nt: TGCGCCAGCAGTTCCAGACAGGGGGCCCTTGAAGCTTTCTTT; abundance: -; j_gene: TRBJ1-1; d_gene: TRBD1; v_gene: TRBV5-1
CDR3aa: CASSLESREGGELFF; CDR3nt: TGTGCCAGCAGCTTGGAGTCGCGGGAGGGCGGGGAGCTGTTTTTT; abundance: -; j_gene: TRBJ2-2; d_gene: TRBD2; v_gene: TRBV5-4
CDR3aa: CASSYSSGSGYEQYF; CDR3nt: TGTGCCAGCAGTTACTCTAGCGGGAGCGGCTACGAGCAGTACTTC; abundance: -; j_gene: TRBJ2-7; d_gene: TRBD2; v_gene: TRBV6-5
CDR3aa: CASSGQEAVYEQYF; CDR3nt: TGTGCCAGCAGTGGACAGGAGGCGGTCTACGAGCAGTACTTC; abundance: -; j_gene: TRBJ2-7; d_gene: TRBD1; v_gene: TRBV27
CDR3aa: CASSQGLAPILTGELFF; CDR3nt: TGCGCCAGCAGCCAAGGGCTAGCGCCTATCCTCACCGGGGAGCTGTTTTTT; abundance: -; j_gene: TRBJ2-2; d_gene: -; v_gene: TRBV4-1
CDR3aa: CASSYSGIHNQPQHF; CDR3nt: TGTGCCAGCAGTTACTCGGGCATACACAATCAGCCCCAGCATTTT; abundance: -; j_gene: TRBJ1-5; d_gene: -; v_gene: TRBV6-2/TRBV6-3
CDR3aa: CASTLGVGGFRGSTF; CDR3nt: TGTGCCAGCACTCTGGGCGTAGGGGGCTTCAGAGGGAGCACCTTC; abundance: -; j_gene: TRBJ1-2; d_gene: TRBD1; v_gene: TRBV28
CDR3aa: CASSQPGSTEAFF; CDR3nt: TGTGCCAGCAGTCAACCGGGGTCCACTGAAGCTTTCTTT; abundance: -; j_gene: TRBJ1-1; d_gene: -; v_gene: TRBV27
CDR3aa: CASTTGGLSSYEQYF; CDR3nt: TGTGCCAGCACCACGGGTGGCCTTAGCTCCTACGAGCAGTACTTC; abundance: once; j_gene: TRBJ2-7; d_gene: -; v_gene: TRBV28
CDR3aa: CASSLGTGNEPNQPQHF; CDR3nt: TGCGCCAGCAGCCTCGGGACAGGGAACGAACCCAATCAGCCCCAGCATTTT; abundance: -; j_gene: TRBJ1-5; d_gene: TRBD1; v_gene: TRBV5-1
CDR3aa: CASSPLPWEDTEAFF; CDR3nt: TGTGCCAGCAGCCCCTTACCATGGGAGGACACTGAAGCTTTCTTT; abundance: -; j_gene: TRBJ1-1; d_gene: -; v_gene: TRBV14
CDR3aa: CATSPRGRETQYF; CDR3nt: TGTGCCACCTCCCCAAGGGGCCGCGAGACCCAGTACTTC; abundance: -; j_gene: TRBJ2-5; d_gene: -; v_gene: TRBV27
CDR3aa: CASKTGGTVYGYTF; CDR3nt: TGTGCCAGCAAGACAGGAGGGACAGTTTATGGCTACACCTTC; abundance: -; j_gene: TRBJ1-2; d_gene: TRBD1; v_gene: TRBV28
CDR3aa: CASSDEYFLTNEKLFF; CDR3nt: TGTGCCAGCAGTGACGAGTATTTCCTCACTAATGAAAAACTGTTTTTT; abundance: once; j_gene: TRBJ1-4; d_gene: -; v_gene: TRBV6-4
CDR3aa: CASRMGLVRLNGELFF; CDR3nt: TGTGCCAGCAGGATGGGACTAGTTCGATTGAACGGGGAGCTGTTTTTT; abundance: -; j_gene: TRBJ2-2; d_gene: TRBD2; v_gene: TRBV5-8
CDR3aa: CARRKGVANTGELFF; CDR3nt: TGTGCCAGAAGGAAGGGGGTCGCGAACACCGGGGAGCTGTTTTTT; abundance: -; j_gene: TRBJ2-2; d_gene: -; v_gene: TRBV9
CDR3aa: CASSLEGQGSYNEQFF; CDR3nt: TGTGCCAGCAGCTTAGAAGGACAGGGCTCCTACAATGAGCAGTTCTTC; abundance: few; j_gene: TRBJ2-1; d_gene: TRBD1; v_gene: TRBV7-9
CDR3aa: CASGFTRTSGGTEAFF; CDR3nt: TGTGCTAGTGGTTTCACTCGGACATCCGGGGGCACTGAAGCTTTCTTT; abundance: -; j_gene: TRBJ1-1; d_gene: -; v_gene: TRBV12-5
CDR3aa: CASSPAGTGSYEQYF; CDR3nt: TGTGCCAGCAGCCCGGCCGGGACAGGGAGCTACGAGCAGTACTTC; abundance: -; j_gene: TRBJ2-7; d_gene: TRBD1; v_gene: TRBV28
CDR3aa: CASKSGNTIYF; CDR3nt: TGTGCCAGCAAATCGGGAAACACCATATATTTT; abundance: many; j_gene: TRBJ1-3; d_gene: -; v_gene: TRBV2
CDR3aa: CASSLEYGLAVTHEQYF; CDR3nt: TGTGCCAGCAGCTTAGAGTACGGACTAGCGGTAACCCACGAGCAGTACTTC; abundance: -; j_gene: TRBJ2-7; d_gene: TRBD2; v_gene: TRBV7-8
CDR3aa: CASRPFPGQGSTDTQYF; CDR3nt: TGTGCCAGCAGACCCTTCCCGGGACAGGGGAGCACAGATACGCAGTATTTT; abundance: -; j_gene: TRBJ2-3; d_gene: TRBD1; v_gene: TRBV28
CDR3aa: CASSLGPDGTNYGYTF; CDR3nt: TGTGCCAGCAGCTTGGGCCCCGACGGAACTAACTATGGCTACACCTTC; abundance: -; j_gene: TRBJ1-2; d_gene: -; v_gene: TRBV7-9